The 15 T cell receptor beta chains given below trace back to one sample, sequenced in a study of T cells after yellow fever vaccination. Using its own MiXCR run on the 5' RACE reads, TCRdb lists one record per CDR3 protein. This sample has some 670,000 distinct CDR3 sequences, with 12% found just once. This specimen consisted of PBMCs, obtained on the day of the yellow fever booster vaccination. These TCRs come from a man aged 25 to 40 who received the YFV17D yellow fever vaccine.

This chain links TRBV7-7 with TRBJ2-7, with 7 bases lining up with TRBD1. V shed 5 bases and J 4 bases; nucleotides not matched to a gene: 17. The CDR3 totals 17 residues. Germline values: CDR1 SSHAT, CDR2 FNYEAQ (reference sequence). CDR3 loop: CASSRTYTGTDGYEQYF. CDR3 DNA sequence: TGTGCCAGCAGCCGTACGTACACCGGGACAGACGGATACGAGCAGTACTTC.

This clonotype was counted between two and nine times. J is TRBJ2-2 and V is TRBV10-1; D is uncertain. Germline-derived CDR1 and CDR2 are WNHNN and SYGVQD (reference sequence). Trimming cost V 0 bases and J 6 bases, with 8 bases left between them. This CDR3 region has 14 residues. CDR3 amino acids: CASSESYAAGELFF. The CDR3 nucleotides are TGCGCCAGCAGTGAGTCGTATGCGGCCGGGGAGCTGTTTTTT.

The chain has TRBV7-9 and TRBJ2-7, with TRBD2 as a possible D gene (6 bases). The germline V gene has CDR1 SEHNR and CDR2 FQNEAQ (reference sequence). V was clipped by 7 bases and J by 2 bases, with 15 bases between them. CDR3 length: 14 residues. CDR3 DNA sequence: TGTGCCAGCACCTACGTCGGCGGGGCCTACGAGCAGTACTTC. Its translation is CASTYVGGAYEQYF.

The rearrangement joins TRBV15 to TRBJ1-2; tentative D call: TRBD1 (5 bases). Germline CDR1 reads LNHNV; CDR2 reads YYDKDF (reference sequence). V lost 1 base and J 4 bases, leaving 7 bases between the germline ends. The CDR3 contains 13 residues. The CDR3 spells CATSRVGTYGYTF. The CDR3 coding sequence is TGTGCCACCAGCAGAGTGGGGACCTATGGCTACACCTTC.

This clonotype was detected a few times. The rearrangement uses TRBV12-3 or TRBV12-4 and TRBJ2-2; D is uncertain. This CDR3 is built from 12 residues. V shed 7 bases and J shed 3 bases, with 6 bases lying between them. Here the CDR3 reads CASTSYTGELFF. The CDR3 DNA follows: TGTGCCAGCACTTCCTACACCGGGGAGCTGTTTTTT.

The V gene is TRBV10-3, the J gene TRBJ1-4, with 8 bases that match TRBD1. CDR3 length: 15 amino acids. Germline-derived CDR1 and CDR2 are ENHRY and SYGVKD. J was trimmed by 1 base and V by 5 bases; bases with no gene match: 3. This CDR3 reads CAISSGTGTNEKLFF. The CDR3 coding sequence is TGTGCCATCAGTAGTGGGACAGGAACTAATGAAAAACTGTTTTTT.

This clonotype has a count of ten or more. The chain joins TRBV5-5 to TRBJ2-7, with a weak D call TRBD2 (6 bases). V was cut by 2 bases and J by 3 bases, with 15 bases left in between. The germline V gene has CDR1 SGHKS and CDR2 YYEKEE (reference sequence). The CDR3 runs 15 residues. CDR3: CASSLEDGSFYEQYF. DNA for the CDR3: TGTGCCAGCAGCTTAGAGGACGGGAGTTTCTACGAGCAGTACTTC. Looking up the rest from reference TRBV5-5 and TRBJ2-7 gives the full variable domain: DAGVTQSPTHLIKTRGQQVTLRCSPISGHKSVSWYQQVLGQGPQFIFQYYEKEERGRGNFPDRFSARQFPNYSSELNVNALLLGDSALYLCASSLEDGSFYEQYFGPGTRLTVT.

The gene calls are TRBV5-1 and TRBJ2-5; 7 positions agree with TRBD1. CDR1 SGHRS and CDR2 YFSETQ come from the germline V gene. The CDR3 is 14 amino acids. V gave up 2 bases and J gave up 3 bases; unmatched junction bases: 4. As DNA, the CDR3 is TGCGCCAGCAGCTTTACAGGGGCGGAAGAGACCCAGTACTTC. Translating gives CASSFTGAEETQYF.

This clonotype came up many times. The rearrangement uses TRBV20-1 and TRBJ2-7, with 7 bases lining up with TRBD2. The germline V gene has CDR1 DFQATT and CDR2 SNEGSKA (reference sequence). The CDR3 is made up of 12 amino acids. V lost 7 bases to trimming and J lost 2 bases; unmatched junction nucleotides: 5. The CDR3, as DNA: TGCAGTGTTACTAGCGACCCCTACGAGCAGTACTTC. Its protein product is CSVTSDPYEQYF.

J is TRBJ2-1 and V is TRBV7-2; TRBD1 agrees at 9 bases. This CDR3 comprises 11 residues. J was trimmed by 15 bases and V by 5 bases; bases with no gene match: 5. Per germline, CDR1 SGHTA and CDR2 FQGNSA. The CDR3 sequence is CASSPDRGWFF. CDR3 sequence (DNA): TGTGCCAGCAGCCCGGACAGGGGTTGGTTCTTC.

CDR3 in amino acids: CASSQLTGGEQFF. In DNA form, the CDR3 reads TGTGCCAGCAGCCAATTGACTGGGGGTGAGCAGTTCTTC. The V and J genes are TRBV4-2 and TRBJ2-1, with D tentatively TRBD1 or TRBD2 (5 bases each). Between the trimmed V and J ends, which lost 2 bases and 9 bases, there was a span of 11 bases. The germline V gene encodes CDR1 LGHNA and CDR2 YNFKEQ. CDR3 length: 13 residues.

The chain joins TRBV6-1 to TRBJ2-7; 10 bases map to TRBD1. The CDR3 covers 15 residues. With 8 bases clipped from V and 4 bases from J, the junction kept 11 bases outside the gene matches. CDR1 and CDR2 from the germline V gene are MNHNS and SASEGT. The CDR3 sequence: CASEVVTGGVYEQYF. As DNA, the CDR3 is TGTGCCAGCGAGGTCGTGACAGGGGGCGTTTACGAGCAGTACTTC.

This clonotype showed up just a few times. This chain links TRBV6-2 or TRBV6-3 with TRBJ1-1, with D hard to call. CDR1 is MNHEY, CDR2 SVGEGT, per germline. The CDR3 spans 11 residues. The V and J ends lost 8 bases and 4 bases respectively, with 8 bases between them. DNA for the CDR3: TGTGCCAGCGGACTAGGCACTGAAGCTTTCTTT. It encodes CASGLGTEAFF.

This clonotype was found many times. This chain uses TRBV7-2 with TRBJ2-7; tentatively, D is TRBD1 (6 bases). Trimming shortened V by 5 bases and J by 1 base, and 12 bases separated the two germline ends. The CDR3 totals 14 residues. Germline V gene lookup returns CDR1 SGHTA and CDR2 FQGNSA. The CDR3 sequence is CASSPDRYSYEQYF. CDR3 nucleotides: TGTGCCAGCAGCCCCGACAGGTATTCCTACGAGCAGTACTTC. Supplemented by reference TRBV7-2 and TRBJ2-7, the full variable domain reads GAGVSQSPSNKVTEKGKDVELRCDPISGHTALYWYRQSLGQGLEFLIYFQGNSAPDKSGLPSDRFSAERTGGSVSTLTIQRTQQEDSAVYLCASSPDRYSYEQYFGPGTRLTVT.

The chain uses TRBV5-1 and TRBJ2-1; 8 bases align to TRBD1. Germline CDR1 reads SGHRS; CDR2 reads YFSETQ. The CDR3 extends over 16 amino acids. V shed 3 bases and J 1 base; nucleotides not matched to a gene: 6. In nucleotides, the CDR3 is TGCGCCAGCAGCTCTGGCCGGACAGGGTCCTACAATGAGCAGTTCTTC. Amino acids: CASSSGRTGSYNEQFF.